Below, 21 T cell receptor beta chains from the same sample are listed, as sequenced in a study of T cell repertoires in cytomegalovirus infection. One entry per CDR3 protein results from TCRdb running MiXCR on the reads. The table records about 470,000 distinct CDR3 sequences, 40% to 50% of them present only once. Antigen specificity for these receptors is unknown. Material: cultured PBMCs, obtained from culture after CMV antigen stimulation. These receptors all come from a human donor in good health (CMV status not recorded). Some clones in this sample may be carry-over from other donors' samples.

The CDR3 DNA is TGTGCCAGCAGTCAGGGCGGGAGAACCTACAATGAGCAGTTCTTC. It codes for CASSQGGRTYNEQFF. This chain connects TRBV2 to TRBJ2-1; TRBD2 aligns across 7 bases. This CDR3 has 15 amino acids. Germline assignment: CDR1 SNHLY and CDR2 FYNNEI. The V segment lost 5 bases and the J segment 2 bases; nucleotides outside the gene matches: 6.

This sequence joins TRBV11-2 and TRBJ2-3; a possible D gene is TRBD2 (6 bases). CDR1 is SGHAT, CDR2 FQNNGV, per germline. V gave up 1 base and J gave up 7 bases, with 12 bases separating them. The CDR3 covers 14 residues. In DNA, the CDR3 is TGTGCCAGCAGCTTAGTGCGGGGCGCGTATACGCAGTATTTT. It codes for CASSLVRGAYTQYF.

This clonotype was detected only a few times. This chain joins TRBV4-1 and TRBJ1-2, with 7 bases identical to TRBD1. Germline V lookup: CDR1 MGHRA, CDR2 YSYEKL. This CDR3 region has 14 residues. After removal of 4 bases from V and 1 base from J, the junction contained 3 bases not matched to a gene. The CDR3 DNA sequence: TGCGCCAGCAGCCCGGGACAGCATAACTATGGCTACACCTTC. As protein: CASSPGQHNYGYTF.

This clonotype occurred a few times. This chain connects TRBV7-2 to TRBJ2-7, with 7 bases identical to TRBD1. The CDR3 sequence is 15 residues long. Unmatched junction bases numbered 13, after V lost 4 bases and J lost 7 bases. CDR1 SGHTA and CDR2 FQGNSA come from the germline V gene. CDR3 in amino acids: CASSSRRDSRDEQYF. CDR3 in DNA: TGTGCCAGCAGCTCCCGCCGGGACAGTCGGGATGAGCAGTACTTC.

This clonotype was found once. The chain recombines TRBV7-6 with TRBJ2-5; 7 bases are shared with TRBD1. There are 15 residues in the CDR3. Germline assignment: CDR1 SGHVS and CDR2 FNYEAQ. Trimming removed 5 bases from V and 4 bases from J; junction bases left unmatched: 10. As DNA, the CDR3 is TGTGCCAGCAGCGACGAGTTAACAGGGGTAGAGACCCAGTACTTC. Translated, it gives CASSDELTGVETQYF.

The genes are TRBV4-3 and TRBJ2-1; 7 bases map to TRBD1. The CDR3 runs 15 residues. The V gene's germline CDR1 is LGHNA and CDR2 YSLEER. With V trimmed by 4 bases and J by 8 bases, 11 bases remained unmatched. The CDR3 spells CASSRKGNRGDEQFF. The CDR3 region has the DNA TGCGCCAGCAGCCGAAAGGGGAACAGGGGCGATGAGCAGTTCTTC.

The chain links TRBV20-1 to TRBJ2-3; 9 bases agree with TRBD1. The germline V gene encodes CDR1 DFQATT and CDR2 SNEGSKA (reference sequence). V shed 6 bases, J shed 7 bases, and the junction held 14 bases outside the gene matches. CDR3 length equals 15 residues. CDR3 region: CSAMIRDREDNTQYF. As DNA, the CDR3 is TGCAGTGCAATGATCCGGGACAGGGAGGACAATACGCAGTATTTT.

The chain links TRBV7-2 to TRBJ2-7; either TRBD1 or TRBD2 may supply D (6 bases each). Trimming pared 1 base from V and 2 bases from J, leaving 9 bases between. Per the germline V gene, CDR1 is SGHTA and CDR2 is FQGNSA. CDR3 length: 14 amino acids. CDR3 residues: CASSLGRDTYEQYF. In DNA, the CDR3 is TGTGCCAGCAGCTTAGGGCGGGACACCTACGAGCAGTACTTC. Using reference TRBV7-2 and TRBJ2-7 for the parts outside the CDR3, the full variable domain is GAGVSQSPSNKVTEKGKDVELRCDPISGHTALYWYRQSLGQGLEFLIYFQGNSAPDKSGLPSDRFSAERTGGSVSTLTIQRTQQEDSAVYLCASSLGRDTYEQYFGPGTRLTVT.

V is TRBV4-3 and J is TRBJ1-5; TRBD1 aligns across 8 bases. The junction had 5 bases not matched to a gene; V was cut back by 0 bases and J by 4 bases. The CDR3 is made up of 16 amino acids. CDR1 and CDR2 from the germline V gene are LGHNA and YSLEER. As DNA, the CDR3 is TGCGCCAGCAGCCAAGAAATAAGACAGGGGAATCAGCCCCAGCATTTT. Its protein product is CASSQEIRQGNQPQHF.

This clonotype came up a few times. This chain joins TRBV19 and TRBJ1-1; D is ambiguous. Per germline, CDR1 LNHDA and CDR2 SQIVND (reference sequence). The CDR3 length is 12 residues. Between the trimmed V and J ends, which lost 8 bases and 10 bases, there was a span of 17 bases. The CDR3 DNA is TGTGCCAGTGGGCGGTTGGGCTCGGCAGCTTTCTTT. Its translation is CASGRLGSAAFF.

This clonotype was detected once. V gene TRBV18 combines with J gene TRBJ2-5; D unclear. Per germline, CDR1 KGHSH and CDR2 LQKENI. Trimming left V 0 bases short and J 4 bases short, with 9 bases between. This CDR3 region has 14 residues. The CDR3 here is CASSPPTWGETQYF. CDR3 DNA: TGTGCCAGCTCACCACCTACCTGGGGAGAGACCCAGTACTTC.

The chain couples TRBV10-3 to TRBJ1-4; D gene ambiguous. The germline gives CDR1 ENHRY, CDR2 SYGVKD. Trimming shortened V by 5 bases and J by 5 bases, and 12 bases separated the two germline ends. The CDR3 sequence is 14 residues long. The CDR3 sequence: CAISTAGGNEKLFF. The CDR3 DNA reads as TGTGCCATCAGTACCGCGGGCGGGAATGAAAAACTGTTTTTT.

This clonotype turned up a few times. CDR3 amino acids: CASSLRPTGATGELFF. The CDR3 nucleotides read TGTGCCAGCAGTCTCCGCCCGACAGGGGCCACCGGGGAGCTGTTTTTT. V gene TRBV12-3 or TRBV12-4 combines with J gene TRBJ2-2; TRBD1 aligns across 8 bases. The CDR3 contains 16 residues. V dropped 5 bases and J dropped 4; count of bases not matched to a gene: 9.

The V and J genes are TRBV15 and TRBJ2-7; 10 bases agree with TRBD2. Per germline, CDR1 LNHNV and CDR2 YYDKDF (reference sequence). With V trimmed by 0 bases and J by 2 bases, 10 bases remained unmatched. This CDR3 contains 18 residues. The CDR3 DNA reads as TGTGCCACCAGCAGAGATGGCCCCACTAGCGGGGATACCTACGAGCAGTACTTC. Protein: CATSRDGPTSGDTYEQYF.

V is TRBV18 and J is TRBJ1-1; a weak D match, TRBD1 (5 bases). V was pared by 3 bases and J by 3 bases, with 11 bases between. The V gene's germline CDR1 is KGHSH and CDR2 LQKENI. The CDR3 runs 14 residues. DNA of the CDR3: TGTGCCAGCTCACCCTACGCGGGGGACACTGAAGCTTTCTTT. Translation gives CASSPYAGDTEAFF.

The V gene is TRBV19, the J gene TRBJ1-1; D is unclear. The CDR3 is 14 residues long. Germline V lookup: CDR1 LNHDA, CDR2 SQIVND (reference sequence). Between the trimmed V and J ends, which lost 2 bases and 0 bases, there was a span of 7 bases. CDR3 region: CASSITRVNTEAFF. The DNA for the CDR3 is TGTGCCAGTAGTATAACGAGGGTGAACACTGAAGCTTTCTTT.

In its sample, this clonotype was seen once. The chain links TRBV19 to TRBJ1-6; D unclear. CDR3 size: 11 residues. The germline CDR1 and CDR2 sequences are LNHDA and SQIVND (reference sequence). V was pared by 5 bases and J by 8 bases, with 4 bases between. CDR3 region: CASSHHSPLHF. CDR3 DNA: TGTGCCAGTAGTCACCATTCACCCCTCCACTTT. Complete variable domain (other parts from reference TRBV19 and TRBJ1-6): DGGITQSPKYLFRKEGQNVTLSCEQNLNHDAMYWYRQDPGQGLRLIYYSQIVNDFQKGDIAEGYSVSREKKESFPLTVTSAQKNPTAFYLCASSHHSPLHFGNGTRLTVT.

The chain employs TRBV7-2 and TRBJ2-3, with D perhaps TRBD1 or TRBD2 (5 bases each). Trimming removed 5 bases at V and 0 bases at J, with 9 bases between. Germline lookup yields CDR1 SGHTA and CDR2 FQGNSA. The CDR3 has 14 amino acids. The CDR3 nucleotides are TGTGCCAGCAGCAGGGACGGCAGCACAGATACGCAGTATTTT. It encodes CASSRDGSTDTQYF.

Only one count was recorded for this clonotype. This chain connects TRBV7-6 to TRBJ2-1, with TRBD2 identical over 10 bases. V shed 2 bases and J 9 bases; nucleotides not matched to a gene: 7. The CDR3 has 15 residues. CDR1 is SGHVS, CDR2 FNYEAQ, per germline. The CDR3 nucleotides read TGTGCCAGCAGCTTATCTCATAGCGGGAGGCCTGAGCAGTTCTTC. Translating it yields CASSLSHSGRPEQFF.

This clonotype has just a few counts. The CDR3: CASSKPKPGTGAPSNTGELFF. The DNA of the CDR3 is TGTGCCAGCAGCAAACCGAAACCCGGGACAGGGGCCCCCTCGAACACCGGGGAGCTGTTTTTT. V and J are TRBV7-2 and TRBJ2-2; 10 bases are shared with TRBD1. The CDR3 runs to 21 residues. Per germline, CDR1 SGHTA and CDR2 FQGNSA. V gave up 5 bases and J gave up 0 bases; unmatched junction bases: 18.

Written as DNA, the CDR3 is TGTGCCAGCCTTACGGAAAATGAGCAGTTCTTC. It yields the protein CASLTENEQFF. The chain carries TRBV5-4 and TRBJ2-1; D call uncertain. The CDR3 runs to 11 residues. The germline gives CDR1 SGHNT, CDR2 YYREEE (reference sequence). Trimming took off 7 bases at V and 7 bases at J, with 9 bases between the two ends.